A single sample gave rise to the 31 T cell receptor beta chains below, sequenced in a study of ipilimumab plus nivolumab after autologous stem cell transplantation. This table comes from immunoSEQ multiplex PCR, and its TCRdb copy is limited to in-frame clones, with some not included. The sample holds tens of thousands of clones; 80% to 95% are singletons and the top ten take around 1%. Sequenced here: PBMCs, sampled in a trial of ipilimumab plus nivolumab as post-transplant consolidation. The receptor set was obtained from a male donor with multiple myeloma.

The V gene is TRBV7-8, the J gene TRBJ1-5, with 7 bases aligning to TRBD1. The V gene's germline CDR1 is SGHVS and CDR2 FQNEAQ. The CDR3 is 14 residues long. V shed 6 bases and J 4 bases; nucleotides not matched to a gene: 6. CDR3 nucleotides: TGTGCCAGCAGTTTTACAGGGGTTAATCAGCCCCAGCATTTT. Translated, it gives CASSFTGVNQPQHF.

The V gene is TRBV12-5, the J gene TRBJ2-5, with D possibly called TRBD1 or TRBD2 (5 bases each). The better agreement between TRBJ2-7 and the DNA end casts doubt on the J call. The CDR3 loop spans 13 amino acids. Germline V lookup: CDR1 LGHNT, CDR2 FRNRAP. CDR3 sequence reads: CASGLGRDHEQYF. The CDR3 coding sequence is TGTGCTAGTGGTTTGGGCAGGGACCACGAGCAGTACTTC.

The rearrangement joins TRBV19 to TRBJ2-1, with 10 bases aligning to TRBD2. The CDR3 extends over 16 amino acids. V gave up 6 bases and J gave up 1 base; unmatched junction bases: 6. Germline CDR1 and CDR2: LNHDA and SQIVND (reference sequence). CDR3 sequence (DNA): TGTGCCAGTAGCACTATGGGACTAGCGTCCTACAATGAGCAGTTCTTC. This translates into CASSTMGLASYNEQFF.

The rearrangement uses TRBV5-1 and TRBJ1-5; no firm D call. The germline V gene encodes CDR1 SGHRS and CDR2 YFSETQ. V lost 0 bases and J lost 6, with 10 bases in between. CDR3 length: 14 residues. Here the CDR3 DNA reads TGCGCCAGCAGCTTGGAGGTGGGAGGTCAGCCCCAGCATTTT. This sequence encodes CASSLEVGGQPQHF.

This clone occurred a few times. The rearrangement joins TRBV4-1 to TRBJ1-1; TRBD1 matches 9 bases. The CDR3 extends over 14 amino acids. Germline V gene lookup returns CDR1 MGHRA and CDR2 YSYEKL. The V and J ends lost 4 bases and 6 bases, in that order; junction bases with no gene match: 6. The CDR3 coding sequence is TGCGCCAGCAGCCGAGGGACAGGGTCCCCTGAAGCTTTCTTT. It translates to CASSRGTGSPEAFF.

The chain couples TRBV15 to TRBJ1-5; TRBD1 matches at 10 bases. The CDR3 is 15 residues long. The V and J ends lost 8 bases and 1 base, in that order; junction bases with no gene match: 5. Germline values: CDR1 LNHNV, CDR2 YYDKDF (reference sequence). CDR3 amino acids: CATRRDRGSNQPQHF. Here the CDR3 DNA reads TGTGCCACCCGCCGGGACAGGGGAAGCAATCAGCCCCAGCATTTT. Looking up the rest from reference TRBV15 and TRBJ1-5 gives the full variable domain: DAMVIQNPRYQVTQFGKPVTLSCSQTLNHNVMYWYQQKSSQAPKLLFHYYDKDFNNEADTPDNFQSRRPNTSFCFLDIRSPGLGDTAMYLCATRRDRGSNQPQHFGDGTRLSIL.

The V and J genes are TRBV11-1 and TRBJ2-3; 10 bases are a match to TRBD1. The CDR3 contains 15 residues. The V gene's germline CDR1 is SGHAT and CDR2 FQDESV (reference sequence). V dropped 6 bases and J dropped 1; count of bases not matched to a gene: 4. The CDR3 loop reads CASRRTGGGTDTQYF. In DNA, the CDR3 is TGTGCCAGCAGAAGGACAGGGGGGGGCACAGATACGCAGTATTTT. The whole variable domain, filled in from reference TRBV11-1 and TRBJ2-3, reads EAEVAQSPRYKITEKSQAVAFWCDPISGHATLYWYRQILGQGPELLVQFQDESVVDDSQLPKDRFSAERLKGVDSTLKIQPAELGDSAMYLCASRRTGGGTDTQYFGPGTRLTVL.

CDR3 bases: TGTGCCAGCAGTCCCGTGACTAGCGGGGGGTTCACAGATACGCAGTATTTT. Translation: CASSPVTSGGFTDTQYF. V usage is TRBV27 and J usage is TRBJ2-3, with 13 bases matching TRBD2. The CDR3 totals 17 residues. J lost 2 bases, V lost 5 bases, and 7 bases had no gene match. Germline V lookup: CDR1 MNHEY, CDR2 SMNVEV (reference sequence).

The chain joins TRBV21-1 to TRBJ2-5; the table's D call TRBD2 went unverified against the DNA. TRBV21-1 is listed as a pseudogene. The CDR3 extends over 13 amino acids. The CDR3 is CASRVAGKETQYF. CDR3 nucleotides: TGTGCCAGCAGGGTAGCGGGGAAAGAGACCCAGTACTTC.

This clone came up a few times. The chain combines TRBV27 with TRBJ2-2; TRBD2 matches at 13 bases. Germline-derived CDR1 and CDR2 are MNHEY and SMNVEV (reference sequence). The CDR3 has 17 amino acids. V trimming: 6 bases; J trimming: 2 bases; junction bases outside the gene matches: 6. This CDR3 is CASRRTSGGRNTGELFF. Here the CDR3 DNA reads TGTGCCAGCAGGCGGACTAGCGGGGGCCGTAACACCGGGGAGCTGTTTTTT.

Comments on this clone: The junction shows a germline mismatch at one end, possibly a read error. The chain joins TRBV7-7 to TRBJ2-3; D is possibly TRBD1 (9 bases). CDR1 and CDR2 (germline): SSHAT, FNYEAQ (reference sequence). The CDR3 sequence is 17 residues long. Here the CDR3 DNA reads TGTGCTAGCAGCTTAGCGGGACCGGGACAGGGTTCAGATACGCAGTATTTT. Protein product: CASSLAGPGQGSDTQYF. The whole variable domain, remainder taken from reference TRBV7-7 and TRBJ2-3, is GAGVSQSPRYKVTKRGQDVTLRCDPISSHATLYWYQQALGQGPEFLTYFNYEAQPDKSGLPSDRFSAERPEGSISTLTIQRTEQRDSAMYRCASSLAGPGQGSDTQYFGPGTRLTVL.

This rearrangement joins TRBV6-6 to TRBJ2-5; D may be TRBD1 or TRBD2 (5 bases each). The V gene lost 2 bases and the J gene lost 7 bases, with 14 bases spanning the gap. The CDR3 totals 14 residues. Germline-derived CDR1 and CDR2 are MNHNY and SVGAGI (reference sequence). The CDR3 spells CASSYQDSGGTQYF. The CDR3 DNA reads as TGTGCCAGCAGTTACCAAGACAGCGGAGGGACCCAGTACTTC.

CDR3 protein: CATRSLNSGEYGYTF. The DNA for the CDR3 is TGTGCCACCCGATCACTTAATTCAGGGGAATATGGCTACACCTTC. V usage is TRBV19 and J usage is TRBJ1-2; tentative D call: TRBD1 (6 bases). CDR3 size: 15 residues. The V end lost 10 bases, the J end lost 5 bases, and 23 bases lay between the germline ends. CDR1 is LNHDA, CDR2 SQIVND, per germline (reference sequence).

This clone was detected only once. The V gene is TRBV4-1, the J gene TRBJ2-7; 7 positions match TRBD2. The CDR3 contains 15 residues. Germline lookup yields CDR1 MGHRA and CDR2 YSYEKL. The trim removed 5 bases at V and 3 bases at J, leaving 10 bases unmatched. CDR3 DNA sequence: TGCGCCAGCAGCGCTGGACTAGTTCGTAGCTACGAGCAGTACTTC. Protein product: CASSAGLVRSYEQYF.

The chain uses TRBV11-2 and TRBJ1-3; D gene unclear. Germline CDR1 and CDR2: SGHAT and FQNNGV. The CDR3 runs to 13 residues. Trimming took off 5 bases at V and 0 bases at J, with 5 bases between the two ends. The DNA of the CDR3 is TGTGCCAGCAGCCAGACCTCTGGAAACACCATATATTTT. Protein product: CASSQTSGNTIYF. The entire variable domain, with the rest obtained from reference TRBV11-2 and TRBJ1-3, is as follows: EAGVAQSPRYKIIEKRQSVAFWCNPISGHATLYWYQQILGQGPKLLIQFQNNGVVDDSQLPKDRFSAERLKGVDSTLKIQPAKLEDSAVYLCASSQTSGNTIYFGEGSWLTVV.

As concerns this clone: Other nucleotide sequences from this sample produce the same CDR3. The chain links TRBV28 to TRBJ1-1; D is unclear. The V and J ends lost 5 bases and 0 bases respectively, with 7 bases between them. The CDR3 spans 13 residues. Germline V lookup: CDR1 MDHEN, CDR2 SYDVKM. The CDR3 spells CASSRRMNTEAFF. In DNA, the CDR3 is TGTGCCAGCAGTCGTCGGATGAACACTGAAGCTTTCTTT.

The chain has TRBV28 and TRBJ1-1; D not certain. Germline V lookup: CDR1 MDHEN, CDR2 SYDVKM. The V gene lost 2 bases and the J gene lost 1 base, with 17 bases spanning the gap. CDR3 size: 17 residues. CDR3 nucleotides: TGTGCCAGCAGTTTACGTGGAATTGGAGTGGAGAACACTGAAGCTTTCTTT. Amino acid sequence: CASSLRGIGVENTEAFF.

This chain connects TRBV5-4 to TRBJ2-1; 11 nucleotides match TRBD2. The germline CDR1 and CDR2 sequences are SGHNT and YYREEE (reference sequence). J lost 8 bases, V lost 4 bases, and 8 bases had no gene match. This CDR3 comprises 15 residues. The CDR3 here is CASSPTSGSRHEQFF. CDR3 DNA: TGTGCCAGCAGCCCTACTAGCGGGAGTCGCCATGAGCAGTTCTTC.

This clone was seen a single time. The chain joins TRBV27 to TRBJ2-3; 12 nucleotides align to TRBD1. The V gene's germline CDR1 is MNHEY and CDR2 SMNVEV (reference sequence). The CDR3 spans 14 residues. The V segment lost 4 bases and the J segment 9 bases; nucleotides outside the gene matches: 5. The CDR3: CASSSGTGGMTQYF. CDR3 in DNA: TGTGCCAGCAGTTCCGGGACAGGGGGCATGACGCAGTATTTT.

The chain has TRBV6-6 and TRBJ2-1; 12 bases align to TRBD2. Germline trimming cut 6 bases from V and 2 bases from J; bases unmatched to any gene: 5. The CDR3 runs 16 residues. Germline V gene sequence: CDR1 MNHNY, CDR2 SVGAGI (reference sequence). DNA for the CDR3: TGTGCCAGCAGCCTACCTAGCGGGAGGGCCTACAATGAGCAGTTCTTC. Amino acids: CASSLPSGRAYNEQFF.

The chain recombines TRBV5-1 with TRBJ2-1; D ambiguous. V was trimmed by 1 base and J by 0 bases, leaving 5 bases between them. CDR1 SGHRS and CDR2 YFSETQ come from the germline V gene. The CDR3 covers 14 residues. The CDR3 protein is CASSLQNSYNEQFF. As DNA, the CDR3 is TGCGCCAGCAGCTTGCAAAACTCCTACAATGAGCAGTTCTTC.

The rearrangement links TRBV18 to TRBJ1-4, with D uncertain. Trimming removed 1 base from V and 5 bases from J, with 8 bases in between. This CDR3 has 14 residues. Germline CDR1 and CDR2: KGHSH and LQKENI. The CDR3 DNA sequence: TGTGCCAGCTCACCACAGCTGGGCAATGAAAAACTGTTTTTT. This sequence encodes CASSPQLGNEKLFF.

The chain is built from TRBV9 and TRBJ2-5; TRBD1 matches at 7 bases. The CDR3 spans 15 residues. CDR1 is SGDLS and CDR2 is YYNGEE in the germline V gene. V was pared by 4 bases and J by 2 bases, with 8 bases of the junction left unmatched. CDR3 loop: CASSHQGQLQETQYF. The CDR3 nucleotides are TGTGCCAGCAGCCACCAGGGACAGTTACAAGAGACCCAGTACTTC.

The chain recombines TRBV5-5 with TRBJ1-1, with 8 bases fitting TRBD1. V trimming: 4 bases; J trimming: 3 bases; junction bases outside the gene matches: 8. The CDR3 length is 15 residues. Per germline, CDR1 SGHKS and CDR2 YYEKEE (reference sequence). DNA for the CDR3: TGTGCCAGCAGCCCAAGGACAGGGAGGGACACTGAAGCTTTCTTT. It specifies CASSPRTGRDTEAFF.

This chain connects TRBV28 to TRBJ1-2; tentatively, D is TRBD1 (5 bases). Germline CDR1 and CDR2: MDHEN and SYDVKM. The V and J ends lost 5 bases and 5 bases respectively, with 9 bases between them. The CDR3 length is 12 residues. For the CDR3, the DNA is TGTGCCAGCAGTCCGCCAGGGTATGGCTACACCTTC. Its protein product is CASSPPGYGYTF.

This chain joins TRBV7-8 and TRBJ2-5; D gene ambiguous. The CDR3 is 15 residues long. In germline, CDR1 is SGHVS, CDR2 FQNEAQ. Deletions cut 4 bases from V and 7 bases from J, with 19 bases between. In nucleotides, the CDR3 is TGTGCCAGCAGCTCACTCCGGGTCCTTGGGGTGACCCAGTACTTC. It translates to CASSSLRVLGVTQYF.

V usage is TRBV7-9 and J usage is TRBJ1-2; the D is unclear. Germline assignment: CDR1 SEHNR and CDR2 FQNEAQ (reference sequence). This CDR3 has 13 amino acids. Trimming removed 0 bases at V and 4 bases at J, with 6 bases between. The CDR3, as DNA: TGTGCCAGCAGCTTAGCTGGGAGCTATGGCTACACCTTC. Translating it yields CASSLAGSYGYTF.

CDR3: CASSLGTQNTGELFF. The DNA for the CDR3 is TGTGCCAGCAGCTTAGGGACTCAGAACACCGGGGAGCTGTTTTTT. The chain recombines TRBV5-4 with TRBJ2-2; the D gene is possibly TRBD2 (6 bases). V was trimmed by 2 bases and J by 1 base, leaving 9 bases between them. CDR3 length: 15 residues. Per the germline V gene, CDR1 is SGHNT and CDR2 is YYREEE (reference sequence).

This clone was seen just once. The V gene is TRBV7-9, the J gene TRBJ2-1; TRBD2 matches 12 bases. CDR1 is SEHNR, CDR2 FQNEAQ, per germline (reference sequence). CDR3 length equals 17 residues. The V segment lost 5 bases and the J segment 7 bases; nucleotides outside the gene matches: 12. The CDR3 spells CASSPRLAGVVGNEQFF. CDR3 sequence (DNA): TGTGCCAGCAGCCCTCGACTAGCGGGAGTAGTAGGGAATGAGCAGTTCTTC.

The chain couples TRBV7-6 to TRBJ2-7; D might be TRBD2 (5 bases). Looked up from germline, CDR1 is SGHVS and CDR2 is FNYEAQ. Between the trimmed V and J ends, which lost 5 bases and 2 bases, there was a span of 7 bases. CDR3 length equals 12 residues. The CDR3 is CASSRGTYEQYF. CDR3 in DNA: TGTGCCAGCAGCCGGGGAACCTACGAGCAGTACTTC.

Only a few counts were recorded for this clone. V usage is TRBV4-2 and J usage is TRBJ2-1; tentative D call: TRBD1 (6 bases). Germline CDR1 is LGHNA and CDR2 is YNFKEQ. Trimming removed 8 bases from V and 7 bases from J, with 15 bases in between. The CDR3 extends over 13 amino acids. The CDR3 DNA reads TGTGCCAGCGGGGGCTTGAGGCGTAATGAGCAGTTCTTC. Encoded protein: CASGGLRRNEQFF.